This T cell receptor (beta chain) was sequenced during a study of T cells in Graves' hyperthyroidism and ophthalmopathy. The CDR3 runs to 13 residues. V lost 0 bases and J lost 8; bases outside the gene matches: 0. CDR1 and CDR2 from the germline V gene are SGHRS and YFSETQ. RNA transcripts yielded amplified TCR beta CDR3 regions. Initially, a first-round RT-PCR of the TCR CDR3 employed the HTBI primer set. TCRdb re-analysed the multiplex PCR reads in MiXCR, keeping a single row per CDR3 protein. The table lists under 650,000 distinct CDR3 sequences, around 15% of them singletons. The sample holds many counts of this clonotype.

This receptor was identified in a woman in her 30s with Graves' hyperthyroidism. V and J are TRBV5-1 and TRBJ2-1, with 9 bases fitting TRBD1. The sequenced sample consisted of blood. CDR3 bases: TGCGCCAGCAGCTTGGGGACAGGGGATGAGCAGTTCTTC. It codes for CASSLGTGDEQFF. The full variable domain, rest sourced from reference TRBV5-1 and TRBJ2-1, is KAGVTQTPRYLIKTRGQQVTLSCSPISGHRSVSWYQQTPGQGLQFLFEYFSETQRNKGNFPGRFSGRQFSNSRSEMNVSTLELGDSALYLCASSLGTGDEQFFGPGTRLTVL.